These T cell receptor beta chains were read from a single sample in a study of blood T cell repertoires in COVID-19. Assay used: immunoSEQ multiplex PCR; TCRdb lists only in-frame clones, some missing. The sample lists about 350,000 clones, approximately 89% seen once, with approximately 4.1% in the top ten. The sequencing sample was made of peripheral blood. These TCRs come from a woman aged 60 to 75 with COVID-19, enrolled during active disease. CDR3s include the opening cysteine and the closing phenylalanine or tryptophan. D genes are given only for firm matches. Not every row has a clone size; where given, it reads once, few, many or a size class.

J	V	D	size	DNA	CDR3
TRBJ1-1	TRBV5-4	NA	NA	TGTGCCAGCAGCTTACCAGGGCTGCGGACTGAAGCTTTCTTT	CASSLPGLRTEAFF
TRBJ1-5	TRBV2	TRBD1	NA	TGTGCCAGCAGTTCCGGGACAGCACAACAGCCCCAGCATTTT	CASSSGTAQQPQHF
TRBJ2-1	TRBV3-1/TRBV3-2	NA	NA	TGTGCCAGCAGCCAACAGGGGAGCTCCTACAATGAGCAGTTCTTC	CASSQQGSSYNEQFF
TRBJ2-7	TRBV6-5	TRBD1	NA	TGTGCCAGCAGTTCGACAGGGGGCCACGAGCAGTACTTC	CASSSTGGHEQYF
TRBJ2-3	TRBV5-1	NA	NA	TGCGCCAGCAGCTTGCTAGGACAAGGCACAGATACGCAGTATTTT	CASSLLGQGTDTQYF
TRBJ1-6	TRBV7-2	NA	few	TGTGCCAGTTCAGAGGCAAATTTTCAAGCCCTCCACTTT	CASSEANFQALHF
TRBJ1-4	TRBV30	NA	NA	TGTGCCTTCGCCCGGGGACTACCCAGCGAAAAACTGTTTTTT	CAFARGLPSEKLFF
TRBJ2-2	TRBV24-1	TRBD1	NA	TGTGCCACCAGTAGCGGCAGGGGGCGTACCGGGGAGCTGTTTTTT	CATSSGRGRTGELFF
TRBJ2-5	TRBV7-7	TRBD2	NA	TGTGCTAGCAGCTTCGTAGCGGGGGGGCTCGAGACCCAGTACTTC	CASSFVAGGLETQYF
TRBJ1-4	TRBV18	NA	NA	TGTGCCAGCTCACCATGGGCCCTCATCGAGGGTGGAACTAATGAAAAACTGTTTTTT	CASSPWALIEGGTNEKLFF
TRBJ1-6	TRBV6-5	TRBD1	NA	TGTGCCAGCAGAACGACAGGGTTTTCACCCCTCCACTTT	CASRTTGFSPLHF
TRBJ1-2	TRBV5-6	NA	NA	TGTGCCAGCAGCTTAACGGGTGGTGGCTATGGCTACACCTTC	CASSLTGGGYGYTF
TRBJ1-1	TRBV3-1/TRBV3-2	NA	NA	TGTGCCAGCAGCCACGGGAGGGCCTCGAACACTGAAGCTTTCTTT	CASSHGRASNTEAFF
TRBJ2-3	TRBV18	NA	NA	TGTGCCAGCTCAAAACGAGGCCCGGAAAGCACAGATACGCAGTATTTT	CASSKRGPESTDTQYF
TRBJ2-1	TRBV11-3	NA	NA	TGTGCCAGCAGCTTACAGGGGCAGGGCGAGCAGTTCTTC	CASSLQGQGEQFF
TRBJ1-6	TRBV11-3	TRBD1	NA	TGTGCCAGCAGCATGGGGACAGGGGGTAATTCACCCCTCCACTTT	CASSMGTGGNSPLHF
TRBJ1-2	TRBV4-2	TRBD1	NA	TGTGCCAGCAGCCAGGCTCAAACCAGGGGGAACTATGGCTACACCTTC	CASSQAQTRGNYGYTF
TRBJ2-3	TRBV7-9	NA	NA	TGTGCCAGCAGCTTAGACTGGTCGGCGCAGTATTTT	CASSLDWSAQYF
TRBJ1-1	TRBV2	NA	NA	TGTGCCAGCAGTGAAGCGGGGTTCGAGGGTTACACTGAAGCTTTCTTT	CASSEAGFEGYTEAFF
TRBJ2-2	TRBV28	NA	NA	TGTGCCAGCAGATTTTCCGGGGCGGGGACCGGGGAGCTGTTTTTT	CASRFSGAGTGELFF
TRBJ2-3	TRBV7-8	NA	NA	TGTGCCAGCAGGAGGACTGAGCGCGGCACAGATACGCAGTATTTT	CASRRTERGTDTQYF
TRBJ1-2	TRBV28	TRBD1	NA	TGTGCCAGCAGTCAGGGACAGGGGTATGGCTACACCTTC	CASSQGQGYGYTF
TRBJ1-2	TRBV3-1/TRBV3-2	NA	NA	TGTGCCAGCAGCTCCCTTGGCTACACCTTC	CASSSLGYTF
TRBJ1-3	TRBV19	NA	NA	TGTGCCAGTAGTAAGACAGCGTTCTCTGGAAACACCATATATTTT	CASSKTAFSGNTIYF
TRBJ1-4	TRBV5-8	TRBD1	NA	TGTGCCAGCAGCCCTCCCCTGCAGGGGGGTGAAAAACTGTTTTTT	CASSPPLQGGEKLFF
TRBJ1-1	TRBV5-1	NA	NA	TGCGCCAGCACCTACGGAGGGGCCTCTGAAGCTTTCTTT	CASTYGGASEAFF
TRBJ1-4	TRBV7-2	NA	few	TGTGCCAGCAGCTTACTCCGGACAGCAGCGTATAATGAAAAACTGTTTTTT	CASSLLRTAAYNEKLFF
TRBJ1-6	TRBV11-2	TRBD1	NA	TGTGCCAGCAGCCCGCCGACAGGGGACAATTCACCCCTCCACTTT	CASSPPTGDNSPLHF
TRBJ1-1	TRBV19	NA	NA	TGTGCCAGTAGTATTCGCGGAAGAGGGACTGAAGCTTTCTTT	CASSIRGRGTEAFF
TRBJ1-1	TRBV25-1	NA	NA	TGTGCCAGCACACCAGGGTCAAAGAACACTGAAGCTTTCTTT	CASTPGSKNTEAFF
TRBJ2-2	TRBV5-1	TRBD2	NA	TGCGCCAGCAGCCGTTCGACTAGCGGGGGGAACACCGGGGAGCTGTTTTTT	CASSRSTSGGNTGELFF
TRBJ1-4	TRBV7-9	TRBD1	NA	TGTGCCAGCAGCTTCAGGGACAGTAATGAAAAACTGTTTTTT	CASSFRDSNEKLFF
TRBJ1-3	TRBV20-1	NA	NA	TGCAGTGCTAGGACTCGAGACACCATATATTTT	CSARTRDTIYF
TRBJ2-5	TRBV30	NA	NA	TGTGCCTGGAGAAGGGGCGGGGCTGGGGGAGAGACCCAGTACTTC	CAWRRGGAGGETQYF
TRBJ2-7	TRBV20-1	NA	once	TGCAGTGCTAGTACAGCGGCCTACGAGCAGTACTTC	CSASTAAYEQYF
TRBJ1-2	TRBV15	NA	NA	TGTGCCACCAGCAGAGCTCGGTATGGCTACACCTTC	CATSRARYGYTF
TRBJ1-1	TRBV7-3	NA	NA	TGTGCCAGCAGCTTGGACAGACAAAACACTGAAGCTTTCTTT	CASSLDRQNTEAFF
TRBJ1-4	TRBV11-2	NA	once	TGTGCCAGCAGCCCATGGGAGGGAGGCAATGAAAAACTGTTTTTT	CASSPWEGGNEKLFF
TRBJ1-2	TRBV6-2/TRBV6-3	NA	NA	TGTGCCAGCAGTTACGATTTGGGGAGGACCTATGGCTACACCTTC	CASSYDLGRTYGYTF
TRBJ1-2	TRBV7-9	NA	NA	TGTGCCAGCAGCCCGCCGGAGGCCTATGGCTACACCTTC	CASSPPEAYGYTF
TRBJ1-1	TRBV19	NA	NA	TGTGCCAGTGGACTCCGTGGTACTGAAGCTTTCTTT	CASGLRGTEAFF
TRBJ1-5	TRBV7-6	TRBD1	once	TGTGCCAGCAGCGCTAACCGACAGGGCCATCAGCCCCAGCATTTT	CASSANRQGHQPQHF
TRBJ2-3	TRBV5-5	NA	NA	TGTGCCAGCAGCTTGGGACAGCCATATACAGATACGCAGTATTTT	CASSLGQPYTDTQYF
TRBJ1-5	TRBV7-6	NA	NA	TGTGCCAGCAGCCCAGACGGGGGGCGGGGTCAGCCCCAGCATTTT	CASSPDGGRGQPQHF
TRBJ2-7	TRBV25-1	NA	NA	TGTGCCAGCAGAAATGACGGGACCTACGAGCAGTACTTC	CASRNDGTYEQYF
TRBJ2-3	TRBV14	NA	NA	TGTGCCAGCAGCCAAGATTTAGGAGTCAGAACAGATACGCAGTATTTT	CASSQDLGVRTDTQYF